The rows below give T cell receptor beta chains drawn from one sample of a study of shared clonotypes between healthy human individuals. This table comes from immunoSEQ multiplex PCR, and its TCRdb copy is limited to in-frame clones, with some not included. The sample holds 90,000 to 150,000 clones, around 68% seen once. Sequencing was done on a sample of memory CD8+ T cells sorted from blood. The origin of the receptors is a woman in her 30s in good health. CDR3s include the opening cysteine and the closing phenylalanine or tryptophan. Fields, in order: V gene, clone size, J gene, D gene, CDR3 DNA, CDR3 protein. D genes are given only for firm matches. Part of the rows lack a size; the others show once, few, many or a class for expanded clones.

V: TRBV28; size: NA; J: TRBJ2-7; D: TRBD2; DNA: TGTGCCAGCAGTTTCCCGAACCGGGACTACCAGCCTCCAACCCGGTTCTTCAAACGGGACGAGCAGTACTTC; CDR3: CASSFPNRDYQPPTRFFKRDEQYF
V: TRBV5-1; size: NA; J: TRBJ2-1; D: TRBD2; DNA: TGCGCCAGCAGCTTGGAAGCGGGAAGGAGGGATGAGCAGTTCTTC; CDR3: CASSLEAGRRDEQFF
V: TRBV4-2; size: NA; J: TRBJ1-1; D: NA; DNA: TGTGCCAGCAGCCAGGCAGACAGGTTCACTGAAGCTTTCTTT; CDR3: CASSQADRFTEAFF
V: TRBV11-2; size: NA; J: TRBJ2-7; D: NA; DNA: TGTGCCAGCAGCTTAGGAGCGGACACCTACGAGCAGTACTTC; CDR3: CASSLGADTYEQYF
V: TRBV6-5; size: few; J: TRBJ1-4; D: NA; DNA: TGTGCCAGCAGTTACGGGGAAACTAATGAAAAACTGTTTTTT; CDR3: CASSYGETNEKLFF
V: TRBV6-6; size: NA; J: TRBJ2-3; D: NA; DNA: TGTGCCAGCAGTTATGGTACTTTGGGACGGACAGATACGCAGTATTTT; CDR3: CASSYGTLGRTDTQYF
V: TRBV9; size: NA; J: TRBJ2-1; D: TRBD1; DNA: TGTGCCAGCAGCCTAGGGACAGGGAGGAATGAGCAGTTCTTC; CDR3: CASSLGTGRNEQFF
V: TRBV5-1; size: few; J: TRBJ1-5; D: NA; DNA: TGCGCCAGCATCCGGGGGAGTCAGCCCCAGCATTTT; CDR3: CASIRGSQPQHF
V: TRBV25-1; size: few; J: TRBJ2-5; D: TRBD2; DNA: TGTGCCAGCAGTCGGCGGGAGAATCAAGAGACCCAGTACTTC; CDR3: CASSRRENQETQYF
V: TRBV4-1; size: NA; J: TRBJ2-1; D: TRBD2; DNA: TGCGCCAGCAGACTGCTAGCGGGAGTTGACAATGAGCAGTTCTTC; CDR3: CASRLLAGVDNEQFF
V: TRBV19; size: once; J: TRBJ1-3; D: NA; DNA: TGTGCCAGTAGTGGAGCGAGCTCTGGAAACACCATATATTTT; CDR3: CASSGASSGNTIYF
V: TRBV7-8; size: NA; J: TRBJ1-1; D: NA; DNA: TGTGCCAGCGGGATGTGGGGTAACACTGAAGCTTTCTTT; CDR3: CASGMWGNTEAFF
V: TRBV15; size: few; J: TRBJ2-6; D: TRBD1; DNA: TGTGCCACCAGCGTACAGGGGCTTTCTGGGGCCAACGTCCTGACTTTC; CDR3: CATSVQGLSGANVLTF
V: TRBV19; size: NA; J: TRBJ1-3; D: NA; DNA: TGTGCCAGTAGTACGGACAGTTACTCTGGAAACACCATATATTTT; CDR3: CASSTDSYSGNTIYF
V: TRBV5-1; size: NA; J: TRBJ1-2; D: NA; DNA: TGCGCCAGCAGCTTGAACAGGGCGGGTAGTGGCTACACCTTC; CDR3: CASSLNRAGSGYTF
V: TRBV25-1; size: NA; J: TRBJ1-5; D: NA; DNA: TGTGCCAGCAGTGAATTCTCCGCGACGGAGAATCAGCCCCAGCATTTT; CDR3: CASSEFSATENQPQHF
V: TRBV25-1; size: NA; J: TRBJ2-7; D: NA; DNA: TGTGCCAGCAGTGACAGGGTTGGGGACGAGCAGTACTTC; CDR3: CASSDRVGDEQYF
V: TRBV29-1; size: NA; J: TRBJ2-1; D: NA; DNA: TGCAGCGTTGTTACTCTGGAGGAGAGCTCCTACAATGAGCAGTTCTTC; CDR3: CSVVTLEESSYNEQFF
V: TRBV4-1; size: many; J: TRBJ2-1; D: TRBD1; DNA: TGCGCCAGCAGCCCTTACCCCCCCGGACAGGGGTTCCACAATGAGCAGTTCTTC; CDR3: CASSPYPPGQGFHNEQFF
V: TRBV10-3; size: once; J: TRBJ2-3; D: TRBD2; DNA: TGTGCCATCAGTGTTACTAGCGGGGACACAGATACGCAGTATTTT; CDR3: CAISVTSGDTDTQYF
V: TRBV23-1; size: NA; J: TRBJ2-7; D: NA; DNA: TGCGCCAGCAGTCAAAATTCCTCGGCGGGGAGCTACGAGCAGTACTTC; CDR3: CASSQNSSAGSYEQYF
V: TRBV27; size: NA; J: TRBJ2-7; D: NA; DNA: TGTGCCAGCAGTCACCTAGCCGTAGCCCCCTACGAGCAGTACTTC; CDR3: CASSHLAVAPYEQYF
V: TRBV19; size: NA; J: TRBJ2-5; D: TRBD2; DNA: TGTGCCAGTAGTATATGGGGCGGGAGTGAGACCCAGTACTTC; CDR3: CASSIWGGSETQYF
V: TRBV2; size: few; J: TRBJ2-5; D: NA; DNA: TGTGCCAGCATATTAGGCACAGGGGAGACCCAGTACTTC; CDR3: CASILGTGETQYF
V: TRBV6-1; size: NA; J: TRBJ1-5; D: NA; DNA: TGTGCCAGCAGTGAGGGGGAGCGTCAGCCCCAGCATTTT; CDR3: CASSEGERQPQHF
V: TRBV6-6; size: few; J: TRBJ2-3; D: NA; DNA: TGTGCCAGCAGTTCCTCAGCCACCACAGATACGCAGTATTTT; CDR3: CASSSSATTDTQYF
V: TRBV7-9; size: many; J: TRBJ2-7; D: NA; DNA: TGTGCCAGCAGCTTATCAGTTAACGAGCAGTACTTC; CDR3: CASSLSVNEQYF
V: TRBV6-4; size: NA; J: TRBJ1-5; D: TRBD1; DNA: TGTGCCAGCAGGTTAGGACAGGGCGGGACTGCCCAGCATTTT; CDR3: CASRLGQGGTAQHF
V: TRBV5-6; size: NA; J: TRBJ2-7; D: NA; DNA: TGTGCCAGCAGCTTGGGGAGCGGTGTCTCCTACGAGCAGTACTTC; CDR3: CASSLGSGVSYEQYF
V: TRBV19; size: many; J: TRBJ1-1; D: NA; DNA: TGTGCCAGTAGTATCGGTTGGACTGAAGCTTTCTTT; CDR3: CASSIGWTEAFF
V: TRBV10-3; size: NA; J: TRBJ2-3; D: TRBD2; DNA: TGTGCCATCAGTGAGTACTTAGCTAGCGGGACGCTGAGCACAGATACGCAGTATTTT; CDR3: CAISEYLASGTLSTDTQYF
V: TRBV6-5; size: once; J: TRBJ2-7; D: NA; DNA: TGTGCCAGCAGTTACTCACTAGAGACTCCCTACGAGCAGTACTTC; CDR3: CASSYSLETPYEQYF
V: TRBV5-4; size: NA; J: TRBJ2-5; D: NA; DNA: TGTGCCAGCAGCTTGGTATCGTCCAGACCTCAAGAGACCCAGTACTTC; CDR3: CASSLVSSRPQETQYF
V: TRBV15; size: few; J: TRBJ2-6; D: NA; DNA: TGTGCCACCAGCAGAGGAAGGGGTATCTCTGGGGCCAACGTCCTGACTTTC; CDR3: CATSRGRGISGANVLTF
V: TRBV10-3; size: once; J: TRBJ1-4; D: NA; DNA: TGTGCCATCAGTGAACTCTGGTCGGCTGCAACTAATGAAAAACTGTTTTTT; CDR3: CAISELWSAATNEKLFF
V: TRBV7-8; size: NA; J: TRBJ2-7; D: TRBD1; DNA: TGTGCCAGCAGCCCAGGTGTGCATGTAGGGGGCAAGTCCGGCGAGCAGTACTTC; CDR3: CASSPGVHVGGKSGEQYF
V: TRBV12-5; size: NA; J: TRBJ2-1; D: TRBD1; DNA: TGTGCTAGTGGCCTTCAAGGACAGGGATCCTACAATGAGCAGTTCTTC; CDR3: CASGLQGQGSYNEQFF
V: TRBV5-1; size: NA; J: TRBJ1-3; D: TRBD1; DNA: TGCGCCAGCAGCACCGCCCCGGGACAGGCAATTGGAAACACCATATATTTT; CDR3: CASSTAPGQAIGNTIYF
V: TRBV28; size: NA; J: TRBJ2-7; D: TRBD2; DNA: TGTGCCAGCAGCCAGCAGAAACTAAGCGGGAGTCCTAAGTACTTC; CDR3: CASSQQKLSGSPKYF
V: TRBV7-2; size: few; J: TRBJ1-2; D: NA; DNA: TGTGCCAGCAGCTACGGACCACAGGGAAACTATGGCTACACCTTC; CDR3: CASSYGPQGNYGYTF
V: TRBV2; size: NA; J: TRBJ2-1; D: NA; DNA: TGTGCCAGCAGTGAATCGGTGCGGGACTTATCTTACAATGAGCAGTTCTTC; CDR3: CASSESVRDLSYNEQFF
V: TRBV6-1; size: few; J: TRBJ1-5; D: NA; DNA: TGTGCCAGCAGTGACTCGGACAGCCAGCCCCAGCATTTT; CDR3: CASSDSDSQPQHF
V: TRBV28; size: NA; J: TRBJ2-7; D: NA; DNA: TGTGCCAGCAGCCTTCAGGGCCTCGGGGCTTACTCCTACGAGCAGTACTTC; CDR3: CASSLQGLGAYSYEQYF
V: TRBV14; size: few; J: TRBJ2-1; D: NA; DNA: TGTGCCAGCAGCCAAGAGGGGGAGCCGTACAATGAGCAGTTCTTC; CDR3: CASSQEGEPYNEQFF
V: TRBV27; size: NA; J: TRBJ2-3; D: NA; DNA: TGTGCCAGCAGCCTATGGAGAGAAAGTACAGATACGCAGTATTTT; CDR3: CASSLWRESTDTQYF
V: TRBV5-1; size: many; J: TRBJ2-3; D: NA; DNA: TGCGCCAGCACCAACACAGATACGCAGTATTTT; CDR3: CASTNTDTQYF
V: TRBV27; size: NA; J: TRBJ1-3; D: NA; DNA: TGTGCCAGCAGTTCGCGGGGGGCCAGTGAGCCCTCTGGAAACACCATATATTTT; CDR3: CASSSRGASEPSGNTIYF
V: TRBV5-4; size: few; J: TRBJ1-5; D: NA; DNA: TGTGCCAGCAGCTTGGGAAGAGGGCGGAATCAGCCCCAGCATTTT; CDR3: CASSLGRGRNQPQHF
V: TRBV7-2; size: NA; J: TRBJ2-7; D: NA; DNA: TGTGCCAGCAGCTTAGTAGACAGACTCCCCAGGAACGAGCAGTACTTC; CDR3: CASSLVDRLPRNEQYF